Described below is a single T cell receptor (beta chain) sequence and its context. The data stem from a study of shared clonotypes between healthy human individuals. Assay: immunoSEQ multiplex PCR; the TCRdb copy retains only in-frame clones and omits some. This sample yields hundreds of thousands of clones, of which around 77% are seen a single time; approximately 12% belongs to the top ten. This CDR3 has 17 residues. V lost 2 bases and J lost 3, with 20 bases in between. CDR1 is MGHRA, CDR2 YSYEKL, per germline. The V call is TRBV4-1, the J call TRBJ2-7; D possibly uses TRBD1 or TRBD2 (5 bases each). Material for sequencing was PBMCs. This receptor was taken from a woman aged 40 to 49 in good health. Some clones in this sample may be carry-over from other donors' samples. The CDR3 region is CASSQSPLRWGNYEQYF. DNA for the CDR3: TGCGCCAGCAGCCAATCCCCCCTGAGGTGGGGGAACTACGAGCAGTACTTC.